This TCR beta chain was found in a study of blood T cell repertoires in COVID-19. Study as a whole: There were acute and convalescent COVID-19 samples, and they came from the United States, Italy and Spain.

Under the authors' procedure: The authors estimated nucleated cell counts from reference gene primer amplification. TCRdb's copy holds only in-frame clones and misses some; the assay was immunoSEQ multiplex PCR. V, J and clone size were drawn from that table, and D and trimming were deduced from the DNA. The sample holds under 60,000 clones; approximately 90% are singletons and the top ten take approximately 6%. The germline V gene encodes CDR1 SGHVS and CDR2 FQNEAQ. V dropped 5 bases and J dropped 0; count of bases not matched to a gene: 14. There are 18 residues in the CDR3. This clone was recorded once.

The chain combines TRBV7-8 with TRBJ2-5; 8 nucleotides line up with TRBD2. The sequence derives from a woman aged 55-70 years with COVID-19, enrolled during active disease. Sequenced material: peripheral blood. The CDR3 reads CASSHGGGPTEYQETQYF. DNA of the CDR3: TGTGCCAGCAGCCACGGGGGGGGGCCCACTGAGTACCAAGAGACCCAGTACTTC.